This T cell receptor (beta chain) was captured in a study of regulatory T cells in long-lasting Graves disease. This sample's time point: newly diagnosed GD, antithyroid drugs for less than 3 months. There was RNA extracted from PBMCs, and the TCR library was made from it. Details on this clonotype: Being one base from a much bigger clone, this may be a read error.

The authors built TCR beta libraries using iRepertoire HTBI primers and Arm-PCR of CDR3 regions. TCRdb fed the multiplex PCR reads into MiXCR, producing one record per CDR3 protein. This sample yields some 340,000 distinct CDR3 sequences, of which 10% to 15% are seen a single time; 18% belongs to the top ten. The germline V gene encodes CDR1 LGHDT and CDR2 YNNKEL (reference sequence). This CDR3 has 14 residues. This sample was also put to use in a study of T cells in Graves' hyperthyroidism and ophthalmopathy.

This chain links TRBV3-1 with TRBJ2-3; D is uncertain. The J call may be faulty, since TRBJ1-1 better matches the DNA end. The sequences come from peripheral blood mononuclear cells (PBMCs), collected at new diagnosis, from a patient treated with antithyroid drugs. This receptor was taken from a woman between 18 and 29 years old with Graves disease. Here the CDR3 DNA reads TGTGCCAGCAGCCAACGCGAAGCAGACGGGAGGGCTTTCTTT. As protein: CASSQREADGRAFF.